The clone carrying this TCR beta chain showed up just a few times. These data belong to a study of identical twins. CDR3 length: 15 amino acids. Germline values: CDR1 SGHAT, CDR2 FQNNGV. J lost 2 bases, V lost 5 bases, and 8 bases had no gene match. From the 5' RACE reads, TCRdb called clonotypes with MiXCR, one entry per CDR3 protein. The repertoire holds under 300,000 distinct CDR3 sequences, with 6.5% as singletons. This sample also belongs to another study, concerning T cells expressing NK-cell markers.

The chain recombines TRBV11-2 with TRBJ1-1; 7 bases map to TRBD1. This TCR was sampled from a young woman in good health. Sequenced input: CD8+ T cells sorted from blood. CDR3 DNA sequence: TGTGCCAGCAGCCACAGGGGCTCAGTCAACACTGAAGCTTTCTTT. This codes for CASSHRGSVNTEAFF.